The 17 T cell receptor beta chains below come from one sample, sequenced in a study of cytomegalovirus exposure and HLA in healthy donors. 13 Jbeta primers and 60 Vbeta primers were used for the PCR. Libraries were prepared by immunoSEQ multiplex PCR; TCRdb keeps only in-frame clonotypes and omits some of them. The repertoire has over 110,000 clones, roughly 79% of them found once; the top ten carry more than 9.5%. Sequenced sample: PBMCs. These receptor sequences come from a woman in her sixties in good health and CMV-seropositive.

CDR3 residues: CASSKHLLGTARDTQYF. Here the CDR3 DNA reads TGTGCCAGCAGCAAACACCTCTTAGGGACTGCACGGGATACGCAGTATTTT. The V gene is TRBV21-1, the J gene TRBJ2-3; the table's D call of TRBD2 was not tested on the DNA. TRBV21-1 is annotated as a pseudogene. The CDR3 length is 17 residues.

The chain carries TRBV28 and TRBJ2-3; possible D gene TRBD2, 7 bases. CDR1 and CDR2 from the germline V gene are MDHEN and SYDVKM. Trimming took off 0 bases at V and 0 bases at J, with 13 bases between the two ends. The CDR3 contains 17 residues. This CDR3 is CASSLWGRDISTDTQYF. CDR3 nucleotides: TGTGCCAGCAGTTTATGGGGGAGGGACATTAGCACAGATACGCAGTATTTT.

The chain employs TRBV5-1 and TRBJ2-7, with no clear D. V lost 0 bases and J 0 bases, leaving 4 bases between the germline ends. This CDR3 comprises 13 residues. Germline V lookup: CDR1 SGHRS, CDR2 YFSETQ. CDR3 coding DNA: TGCGCCAGCAGCTTGGCCGGCTCCTACGAGCAGTACTTC. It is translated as CASSLAGSYEQYF.

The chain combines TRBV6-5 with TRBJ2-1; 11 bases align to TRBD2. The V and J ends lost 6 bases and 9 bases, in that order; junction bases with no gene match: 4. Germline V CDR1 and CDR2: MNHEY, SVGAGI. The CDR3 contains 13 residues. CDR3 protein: CASSRLAGGEQFF. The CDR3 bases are TGTGCCAGCAGCCGCCTAGCGGGAGGTGAGCAGTTCTTC.

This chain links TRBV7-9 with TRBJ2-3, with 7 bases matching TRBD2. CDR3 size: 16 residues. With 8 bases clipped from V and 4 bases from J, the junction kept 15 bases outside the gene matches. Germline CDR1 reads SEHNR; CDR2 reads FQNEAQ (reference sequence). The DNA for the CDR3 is TGTGCCAGCCCCCCCGGGAGGCCCCTCTTTTCAGATACGCAGTATTTT. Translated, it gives CASPPGRPLFSDTQYF.

The CDR3 sequence: CASAPGAPLYEQYF. DNA of the CDR3: TGCGCCAGCGCCCCAGGGGCTCCCTTGTACGAGCAGTACTTC. The chain is built from TRBV5-1 and TRBJ2-7, with D tentatively TRBD1 (6 bases). The length of the CDR3 is 14 residues. Trimming cost V 7 bases and J 4 bases, with 18 bases left between them. Per germline, CDR1 SGHRS and CDR2 YFSETQ. The full variable domain, completed using reference TRBV5-1 and TRBJ2-7, is KAGVTQTPRYLIKTRGQQVTLSCSPISGHRSVSWYQQTPGQGLQFLFEYFSETQRNKGNFPGRFSGRQFSNSRSEMNVSTLELGDSALYLCASAPGAPLYEQYFGPGTRLTVT.

As DNA, the CDR3 is TGTGCCTGGAGCCCCGGGACTAGCGGTACAGATACGCAGTATTTT. Translating it yields CAWSPGTSGTDTQYF. This chain joins TRBV30 and TRBJ2-3; 11 nucleotides match TRBD2. The V segment lost 3 bases and the J segment 3 bases; nucleotides outside the gene matches: 5. Germline CDR1 GTSNPN, CDR2 SVGIG (reference sequence). The CDR3 loop spans 15 amino acids.

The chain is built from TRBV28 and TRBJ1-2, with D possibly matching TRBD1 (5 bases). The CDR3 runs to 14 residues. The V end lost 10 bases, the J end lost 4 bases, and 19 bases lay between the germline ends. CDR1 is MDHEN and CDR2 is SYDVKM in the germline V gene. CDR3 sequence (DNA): TGTGCCACTGACAGTTCGGGAGAGATCTATGGCTACACCTTC. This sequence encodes CATDSSGEIYGYTF.

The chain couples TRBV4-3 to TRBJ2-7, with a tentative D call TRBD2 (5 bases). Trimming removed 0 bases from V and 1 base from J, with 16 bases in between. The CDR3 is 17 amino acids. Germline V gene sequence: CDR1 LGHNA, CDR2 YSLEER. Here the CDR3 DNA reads TGCGCCAGCAGCCAAGATGACGAGGGTGCCTATTCCTACGAGCAGTACTTC. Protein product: CASSQDDEGAYSYEQYF.

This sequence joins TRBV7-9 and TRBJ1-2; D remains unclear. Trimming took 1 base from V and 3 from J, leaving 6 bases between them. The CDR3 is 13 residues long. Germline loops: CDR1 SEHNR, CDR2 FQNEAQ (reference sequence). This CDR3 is CASSLGLDYGYTF. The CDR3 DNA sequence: TGTGCCAGCAGCTTAGGGCTCGACTATGGCTACACCTTC.

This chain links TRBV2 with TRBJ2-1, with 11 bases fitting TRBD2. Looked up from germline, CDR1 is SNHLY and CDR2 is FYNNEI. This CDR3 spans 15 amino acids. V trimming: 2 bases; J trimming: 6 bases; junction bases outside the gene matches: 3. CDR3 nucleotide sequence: TGTGCCAGCAGTGAAAGGCTAGCGGGAGGCAATGAGCAGTTCTTC. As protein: CASSERLAGGNEQFF.

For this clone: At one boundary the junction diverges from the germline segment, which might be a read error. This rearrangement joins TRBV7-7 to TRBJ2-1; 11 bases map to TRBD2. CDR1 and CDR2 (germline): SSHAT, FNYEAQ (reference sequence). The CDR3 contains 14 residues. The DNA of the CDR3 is TGTGCTAGCAGCACGGGACTAGCGGACAATGAGCAGTTCTTC. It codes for CASSTGLADNEQFF.

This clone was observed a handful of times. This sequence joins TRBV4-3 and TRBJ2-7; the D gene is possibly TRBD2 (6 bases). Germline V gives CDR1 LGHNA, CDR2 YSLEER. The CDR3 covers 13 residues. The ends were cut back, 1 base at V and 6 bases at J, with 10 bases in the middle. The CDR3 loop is CASSQVGRGEQYF. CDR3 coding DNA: TGCGCCAGCAGCCAAGTCGGGCGGGGCGAGCAGTACTTC.

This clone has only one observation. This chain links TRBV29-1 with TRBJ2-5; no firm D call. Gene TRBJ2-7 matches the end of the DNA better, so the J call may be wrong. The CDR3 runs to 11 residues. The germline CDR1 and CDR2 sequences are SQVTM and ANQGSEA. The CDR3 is CSVLQRYEQYF. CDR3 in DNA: TGCAGCGTCCTCCAGCGCTACGAGCAGTACTTC.

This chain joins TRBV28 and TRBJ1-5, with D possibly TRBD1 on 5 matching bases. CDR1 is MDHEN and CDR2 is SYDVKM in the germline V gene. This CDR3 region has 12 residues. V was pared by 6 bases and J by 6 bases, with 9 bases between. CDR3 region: CASRQGSQPQHF. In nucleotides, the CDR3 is TGTGCCAGCAGGCAGGGAAGTCAGCCCCAGCATTTT.

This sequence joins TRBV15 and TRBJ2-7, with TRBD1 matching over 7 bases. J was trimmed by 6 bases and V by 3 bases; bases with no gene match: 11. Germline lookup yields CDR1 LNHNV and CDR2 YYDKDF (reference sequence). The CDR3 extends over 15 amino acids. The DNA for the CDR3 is TGTGCCACCAGCAGCCTGGGAAGGCAGGGGGTCGAGCAGTACTTC. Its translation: CATSSLGRQGVEQYF.

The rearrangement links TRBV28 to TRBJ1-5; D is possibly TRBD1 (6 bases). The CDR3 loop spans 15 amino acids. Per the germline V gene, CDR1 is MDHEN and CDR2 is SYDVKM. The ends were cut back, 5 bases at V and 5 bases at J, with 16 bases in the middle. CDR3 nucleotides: TGTGCCAGCAGTCGGGGGGGCGGTAATGATCAGCCCCAGCATTTT. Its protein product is CASSRGGGNDQPQHF. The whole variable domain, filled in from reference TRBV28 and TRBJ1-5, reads DVKVTQSSRYLVKRTGEKVFLECVQDMDHENMFWYRQDPGLGLRLIYFSYDVKMKEKGDIPEGYSVSREKKERFSLILESASTNQTSMYLCASSRGGGNDQPQHFGDGTRLSIL.